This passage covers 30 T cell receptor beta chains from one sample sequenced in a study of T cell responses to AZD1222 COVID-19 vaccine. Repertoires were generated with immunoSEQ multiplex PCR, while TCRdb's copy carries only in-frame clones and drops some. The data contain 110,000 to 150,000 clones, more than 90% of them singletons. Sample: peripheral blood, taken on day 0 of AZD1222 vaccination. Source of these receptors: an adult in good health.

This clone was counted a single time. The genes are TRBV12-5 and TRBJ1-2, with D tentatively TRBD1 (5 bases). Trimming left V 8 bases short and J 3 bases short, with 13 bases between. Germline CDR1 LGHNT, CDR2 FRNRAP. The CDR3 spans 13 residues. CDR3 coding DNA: TGTGCTAGTTCCCCGGGACTTGACTATGGCTACACCTTC. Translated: CASSPGLDYGYTF. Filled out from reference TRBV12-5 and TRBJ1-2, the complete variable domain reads DARVTQTPRHKVTEMGQEVTMRCQPILGHNTVFWYRQTMMQGLELLAYFRNRAPLDDSGMPKDRFSAEMPDATLATLKIQPSEPRDSAVYFCASSPGLDYGYTFGSGTRLTVV.

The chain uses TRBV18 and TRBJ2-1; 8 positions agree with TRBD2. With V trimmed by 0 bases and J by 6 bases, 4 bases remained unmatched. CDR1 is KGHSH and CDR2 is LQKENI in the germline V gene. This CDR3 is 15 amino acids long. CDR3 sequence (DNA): TGTGCCAGCTCACCACCGAGCGGGAGATTCAATGAGCAGTTCTTC. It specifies CASSPPSGRFNEQFF.

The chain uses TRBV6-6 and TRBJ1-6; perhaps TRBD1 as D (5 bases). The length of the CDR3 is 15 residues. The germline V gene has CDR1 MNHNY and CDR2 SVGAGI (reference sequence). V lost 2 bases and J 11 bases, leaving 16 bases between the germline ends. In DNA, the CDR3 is TGTGCCAGCAGTTACGGGGTCCTAGGGGATCCACCCCTCCACTTT. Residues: CASSYGVLGDPPLHF.

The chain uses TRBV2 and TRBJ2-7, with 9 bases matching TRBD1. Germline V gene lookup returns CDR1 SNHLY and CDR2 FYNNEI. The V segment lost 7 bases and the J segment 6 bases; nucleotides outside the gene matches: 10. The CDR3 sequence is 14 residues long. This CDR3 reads CASTAGTGWGEQYF. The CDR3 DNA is TGTGCCAGCACTGCAGGGACAGGGTGGGGCGAGCAGTACTTC. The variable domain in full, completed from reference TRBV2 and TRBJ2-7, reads EPEVTQTPSHQVTQMGQEVILRCVPISNHLYFYWYRQILGQKVEFLVSFYNNEISEKSEIFDDQFSVERPDGSNFTLKIRSTKLEDSAMYFCASTAGTGWGEQYFGPGTRLTVT.

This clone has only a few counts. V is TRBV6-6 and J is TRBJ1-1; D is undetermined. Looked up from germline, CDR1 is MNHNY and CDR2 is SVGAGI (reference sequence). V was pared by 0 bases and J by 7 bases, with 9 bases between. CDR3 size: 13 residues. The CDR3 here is CASSYSIEGEAFF. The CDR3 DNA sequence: TGTGCCAGCAGTTACTCGATTGAAGGTGAAGCTTTCTTT.

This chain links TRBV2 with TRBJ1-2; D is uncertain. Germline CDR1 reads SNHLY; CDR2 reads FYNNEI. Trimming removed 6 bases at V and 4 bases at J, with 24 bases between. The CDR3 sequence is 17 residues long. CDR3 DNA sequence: TGTGCCAGCAGCGACACCGCGTTGAGGGCAGTTACCTATGGCTACACCTTC. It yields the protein CASSDTALRAVTYGYTF.

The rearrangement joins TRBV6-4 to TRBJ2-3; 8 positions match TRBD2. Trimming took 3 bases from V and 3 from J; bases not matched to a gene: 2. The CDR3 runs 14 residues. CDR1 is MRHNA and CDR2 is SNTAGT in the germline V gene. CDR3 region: CASSEASGTDTQYF. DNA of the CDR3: TGTGCCAGCAGTGAAGCTAGCGGGACAGATACGCAGTATTTT.

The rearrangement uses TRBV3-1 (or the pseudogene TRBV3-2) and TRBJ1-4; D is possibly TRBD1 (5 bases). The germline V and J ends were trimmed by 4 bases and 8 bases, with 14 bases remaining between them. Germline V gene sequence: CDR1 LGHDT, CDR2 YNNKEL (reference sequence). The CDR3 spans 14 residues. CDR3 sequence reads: CASSPSRGPEKLFF. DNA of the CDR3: TGTGCCAGCAGCCCTTCTAGGGGACCGGAAAAACTGTTTTTT.

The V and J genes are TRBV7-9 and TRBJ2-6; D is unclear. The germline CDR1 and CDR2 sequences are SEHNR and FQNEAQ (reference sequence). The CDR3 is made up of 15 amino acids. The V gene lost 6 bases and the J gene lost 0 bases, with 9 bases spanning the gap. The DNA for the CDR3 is TGTGCCAGCAGGCCATGGAGCTCTGGGGCCAACGTCCTGACTTTC. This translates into CASRPWSSGANVLTF. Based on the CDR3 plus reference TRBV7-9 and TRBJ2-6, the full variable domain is DTGVSQNPRHKITKRGQNVTFRCDPISEHNRLYWYRQTLGQGPEFLTYFQNEAQLEKSRLLSDRFSAERPKGSFSTLEIQRTEQGDSAMYLCASRPWSSGANVLTFGAGSRLTVL.

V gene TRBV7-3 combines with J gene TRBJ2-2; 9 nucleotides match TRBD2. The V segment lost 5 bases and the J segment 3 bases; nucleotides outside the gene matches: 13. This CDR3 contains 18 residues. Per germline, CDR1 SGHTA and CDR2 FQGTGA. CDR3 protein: CASSPRGPSSGDTGELFF. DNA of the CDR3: TGTGCCAGCAGCCCCAGAGGCCCCTCTAGCGGGGACACCGGGGAGCTGTTTTTT.

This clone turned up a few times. DNA of the CDR3: TGTGCCAGCAGTCGCGAGAGGGCAGCTAATTCACCCCTCCACTTT. It is translated as CASSRERAANSPLHF. V usage is TRBV6-5 and J usage is TRBJ1-6; D unresolved. Germline V CDR1 and CDR2: MNHEY, SVGAGI. Trimming stripped 5 bases from V and 6 bases from J, with 14 bases between. The CDR3 has 15 residues.

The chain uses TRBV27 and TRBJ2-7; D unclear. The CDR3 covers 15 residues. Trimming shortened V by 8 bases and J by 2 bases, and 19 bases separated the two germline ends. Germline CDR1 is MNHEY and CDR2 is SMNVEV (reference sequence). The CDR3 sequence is CASASRGFRPYEQYF. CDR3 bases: TGTGCCAGCGCGTCGAGAGGTTTTAGGCCCTACGAGCAGTACTTC.

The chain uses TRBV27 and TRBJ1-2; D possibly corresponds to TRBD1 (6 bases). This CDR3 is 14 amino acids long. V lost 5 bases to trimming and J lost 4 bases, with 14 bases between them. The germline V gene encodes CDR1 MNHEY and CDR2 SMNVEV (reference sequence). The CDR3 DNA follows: TGTGCCAGCAGTCCCGACCTCAGGGGCTATGGCTACACCTTC. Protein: CASSPDLRGYGYTF.

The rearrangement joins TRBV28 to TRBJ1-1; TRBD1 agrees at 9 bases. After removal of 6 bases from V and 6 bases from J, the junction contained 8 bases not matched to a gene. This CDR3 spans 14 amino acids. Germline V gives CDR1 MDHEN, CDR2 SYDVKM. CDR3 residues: CASSSGDRDAEAFF. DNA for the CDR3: TGTGCCAGCAGCTCCGGGGACAGGGATGCTGAAGCTTTCTTT.

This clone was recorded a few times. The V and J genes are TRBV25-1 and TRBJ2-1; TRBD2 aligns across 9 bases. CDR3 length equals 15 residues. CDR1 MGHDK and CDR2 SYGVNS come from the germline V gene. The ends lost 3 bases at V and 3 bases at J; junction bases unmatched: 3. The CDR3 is CASSDLAGYYNEQFF. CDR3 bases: TGTGCCAGCAGTGACCTAGCGGGGTACTACAATGAGCAGTTCTTC.

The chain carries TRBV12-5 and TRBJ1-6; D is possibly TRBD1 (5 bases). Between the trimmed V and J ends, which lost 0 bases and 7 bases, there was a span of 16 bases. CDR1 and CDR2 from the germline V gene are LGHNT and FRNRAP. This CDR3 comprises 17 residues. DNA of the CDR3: TGTGCTAGTGGTTTGGTACTGGGCCAGGGAAGAAATTCACCCCTCCACTTT. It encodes CASGLVLGQGRNSPLHF.

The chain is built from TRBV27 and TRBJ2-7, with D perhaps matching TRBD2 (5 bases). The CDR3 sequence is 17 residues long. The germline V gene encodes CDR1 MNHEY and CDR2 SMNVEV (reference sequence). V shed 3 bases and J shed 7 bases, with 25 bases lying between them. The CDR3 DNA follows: TGTGCCAGCAGTTTCCTTCTGGGTGAGGGAGTCTCGAGGGAGCAGTACTTC. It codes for CASSFLLGEGVSREQYF.

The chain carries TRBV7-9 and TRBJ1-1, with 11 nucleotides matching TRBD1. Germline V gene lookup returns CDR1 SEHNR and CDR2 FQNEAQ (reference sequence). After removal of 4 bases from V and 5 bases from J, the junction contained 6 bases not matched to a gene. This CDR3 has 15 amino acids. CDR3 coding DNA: TGTGCCAGCAGCTCTCCGGGACAGGGGGGGACTGAAGCTTTCTTT. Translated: CASSSPGQGGTEAFF.

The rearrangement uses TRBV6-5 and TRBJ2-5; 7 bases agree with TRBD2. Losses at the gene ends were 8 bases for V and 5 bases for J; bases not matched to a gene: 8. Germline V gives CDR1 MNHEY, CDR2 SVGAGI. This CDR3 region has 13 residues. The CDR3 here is CASRRAGEETQYF. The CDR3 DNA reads TGTGCCAGCCGACGGGCGGGAGAGGAGACCCAGTACTTC.

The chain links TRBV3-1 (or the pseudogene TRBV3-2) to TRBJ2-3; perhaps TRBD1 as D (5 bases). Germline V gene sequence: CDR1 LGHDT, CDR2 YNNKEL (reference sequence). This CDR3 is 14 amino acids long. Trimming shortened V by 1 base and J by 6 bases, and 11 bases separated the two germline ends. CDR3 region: CASSQAAGRDTQYF. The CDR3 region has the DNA TGTGCCAGCAGCCAAGCTGCAGGGCGGGATACGCAGTATTTT.

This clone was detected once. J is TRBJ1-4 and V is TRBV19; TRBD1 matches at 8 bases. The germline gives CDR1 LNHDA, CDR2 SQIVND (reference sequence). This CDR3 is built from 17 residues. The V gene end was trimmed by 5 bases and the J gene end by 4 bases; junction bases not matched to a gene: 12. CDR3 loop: CASSAPTGALLNEKLFF. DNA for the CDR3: TGTGCCAGTAGTGCGCCGACAGGGGCCCTCCTTAATGAAAAACTGTTTTTT. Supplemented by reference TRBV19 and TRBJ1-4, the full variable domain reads DGGITQSPKYLFRKEGQNVTLSCEQNLNHDAMYWYRQDPGQGLRLIYYSQIVNDFQKGDIAEGYSVSREKKESFPLTVTSAQKNPTAFYLCASSAPTGALLNEKLFFGSGTQLSVL.

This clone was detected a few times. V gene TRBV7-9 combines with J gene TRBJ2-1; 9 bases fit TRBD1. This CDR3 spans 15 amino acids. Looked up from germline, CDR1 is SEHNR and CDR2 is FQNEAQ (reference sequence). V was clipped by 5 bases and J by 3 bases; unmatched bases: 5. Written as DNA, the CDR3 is TGTGCCAGCAGCCCGGGACAGGGAGACTACAATGAGCAGTTCTTC. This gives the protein CASSPGQGDYNEQFF.

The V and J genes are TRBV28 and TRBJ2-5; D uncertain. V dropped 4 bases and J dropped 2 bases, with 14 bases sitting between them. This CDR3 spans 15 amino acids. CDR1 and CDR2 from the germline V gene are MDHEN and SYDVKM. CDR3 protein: CASSSWIGLQETQYF. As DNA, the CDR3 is TGTGCCAGCAGTTCGTGGATCGGGTTACAAGAGACCCAGTACTTC.

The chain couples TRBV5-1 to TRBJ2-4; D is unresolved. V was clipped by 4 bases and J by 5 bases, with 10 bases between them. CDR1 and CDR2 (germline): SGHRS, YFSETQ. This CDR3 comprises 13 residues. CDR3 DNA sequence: TGCGCCAGCAGCCCCGACGGTCAAAACATTCAGTACTTC. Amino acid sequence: CASSPDGQNIQYF.

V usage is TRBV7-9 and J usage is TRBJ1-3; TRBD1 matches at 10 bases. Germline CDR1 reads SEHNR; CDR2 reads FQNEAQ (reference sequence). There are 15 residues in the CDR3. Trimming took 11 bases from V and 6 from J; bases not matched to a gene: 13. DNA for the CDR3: TGTGCCGCGGACCCGGGACAGGGGCGGGTAAACACCATATATTTT. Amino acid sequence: CAADPGQGRVNTIYF.

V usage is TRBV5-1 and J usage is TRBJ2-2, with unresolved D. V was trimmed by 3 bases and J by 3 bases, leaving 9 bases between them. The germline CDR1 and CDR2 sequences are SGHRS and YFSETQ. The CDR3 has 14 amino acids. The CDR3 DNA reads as TGCGCCAGCAGCTCAAGACCGGACACCGGGGAGCTGTTTTTT. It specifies CASSSRPDTGELFF.

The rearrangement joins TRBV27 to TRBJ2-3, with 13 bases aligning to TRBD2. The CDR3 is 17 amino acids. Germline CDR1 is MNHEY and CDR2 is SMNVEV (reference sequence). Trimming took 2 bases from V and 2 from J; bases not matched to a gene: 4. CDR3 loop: CASSLPGLAGLTDTQYF. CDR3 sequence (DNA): TGTGCCAGCAGTTTACCGGGACTAGCGGGACTCACAGATACGCAGTATTTT.

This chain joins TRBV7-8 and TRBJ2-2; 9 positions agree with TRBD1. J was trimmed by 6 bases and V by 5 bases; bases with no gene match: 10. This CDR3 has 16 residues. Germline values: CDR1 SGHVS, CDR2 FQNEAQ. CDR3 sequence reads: CASSTKYRGQAGELFF. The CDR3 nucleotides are TGTGCCAGCAGCACCAAATACAGGGGGCAGGCCGGGGAGCTGTTTTTT.

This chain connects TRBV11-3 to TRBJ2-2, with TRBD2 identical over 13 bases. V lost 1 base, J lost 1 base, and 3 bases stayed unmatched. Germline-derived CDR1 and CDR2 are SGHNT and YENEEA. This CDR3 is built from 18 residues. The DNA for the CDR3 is TGTGCCAGCAGCTTAGGACTAGCGGGAGGCAAGAACACCGGGGAGCTGTTTTTT. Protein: CASSLGLAGGKNTGELFF.

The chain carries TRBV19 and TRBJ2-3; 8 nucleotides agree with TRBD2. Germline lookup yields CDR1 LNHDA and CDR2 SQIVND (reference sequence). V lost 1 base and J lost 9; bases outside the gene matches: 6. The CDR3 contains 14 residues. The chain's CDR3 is CASSIAGGPWTQYF. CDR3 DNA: TGTGCCAGTAGTATAGCGGGAGGGCCATGGACGCAGTATTTT.